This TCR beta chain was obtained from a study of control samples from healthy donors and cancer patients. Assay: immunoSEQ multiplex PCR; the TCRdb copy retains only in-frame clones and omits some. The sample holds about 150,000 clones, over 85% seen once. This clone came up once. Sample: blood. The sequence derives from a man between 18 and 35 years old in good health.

This CDR3 is CASSPSGRGNTEAFF. The CDR3 DNA follows: TGTGCCAGCTCACCATCGGGACGGGGGAACACTGAAGCTTTCTTT. This chain connects TRBV18 to TRBJ1-1; D is possibly TRBD1 (5 bases). Trimming cost V 2 bases and J 1 base, with 11 bases left between them. There are 15 residues in the CDR3. Germline lookup yields CDR1 KGHSH and CDR2 LQKENI.